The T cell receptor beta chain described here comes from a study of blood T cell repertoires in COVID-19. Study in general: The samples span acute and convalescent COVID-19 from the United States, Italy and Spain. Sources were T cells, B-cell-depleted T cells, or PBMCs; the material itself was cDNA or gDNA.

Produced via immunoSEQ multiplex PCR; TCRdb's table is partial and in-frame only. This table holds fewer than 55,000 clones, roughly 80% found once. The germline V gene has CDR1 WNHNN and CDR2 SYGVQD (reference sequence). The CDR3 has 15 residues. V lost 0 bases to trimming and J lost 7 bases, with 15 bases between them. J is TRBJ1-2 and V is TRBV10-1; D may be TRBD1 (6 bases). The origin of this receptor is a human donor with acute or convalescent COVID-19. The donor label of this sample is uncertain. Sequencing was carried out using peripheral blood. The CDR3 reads CASSESTVTGSGYTF. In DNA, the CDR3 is TGCGCCAGCAGTGAGTCAACGGTCACAGGGTCTGGCTACACCTTC.